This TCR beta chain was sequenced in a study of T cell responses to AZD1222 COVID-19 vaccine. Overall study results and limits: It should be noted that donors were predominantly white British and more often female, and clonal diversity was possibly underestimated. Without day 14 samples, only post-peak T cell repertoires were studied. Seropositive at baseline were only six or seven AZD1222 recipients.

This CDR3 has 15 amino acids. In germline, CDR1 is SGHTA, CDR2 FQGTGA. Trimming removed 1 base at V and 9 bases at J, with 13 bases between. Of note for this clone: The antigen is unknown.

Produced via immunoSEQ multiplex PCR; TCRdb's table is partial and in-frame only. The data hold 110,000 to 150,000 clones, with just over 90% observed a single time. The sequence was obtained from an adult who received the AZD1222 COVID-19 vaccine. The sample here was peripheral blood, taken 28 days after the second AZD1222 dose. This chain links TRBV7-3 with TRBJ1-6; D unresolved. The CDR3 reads CASSLKAIGGSPLHF. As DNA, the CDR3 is TGTGCCAGCAGCTTAAAAGCCATCGGAGGTTCACCCCTCCACTTT.